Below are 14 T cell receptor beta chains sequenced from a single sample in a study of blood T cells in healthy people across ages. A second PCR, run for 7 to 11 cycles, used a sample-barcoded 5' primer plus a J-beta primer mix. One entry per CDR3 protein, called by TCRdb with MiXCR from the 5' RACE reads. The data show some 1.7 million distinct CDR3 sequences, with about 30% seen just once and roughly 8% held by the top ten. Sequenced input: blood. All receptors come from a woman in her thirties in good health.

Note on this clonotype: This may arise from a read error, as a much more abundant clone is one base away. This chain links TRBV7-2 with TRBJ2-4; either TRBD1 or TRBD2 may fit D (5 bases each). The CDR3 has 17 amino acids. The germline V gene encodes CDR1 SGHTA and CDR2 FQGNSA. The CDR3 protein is CASSLDLTTVAENIQYF. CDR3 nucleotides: TGTGCCAGCAGCTTGGACTTGACGACAGTAGCCGAAAACATTCAGTACTTC.

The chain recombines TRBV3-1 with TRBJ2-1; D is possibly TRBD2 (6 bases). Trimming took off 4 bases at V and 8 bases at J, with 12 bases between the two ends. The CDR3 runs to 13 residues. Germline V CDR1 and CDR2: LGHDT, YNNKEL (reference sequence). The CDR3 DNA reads TGTGCCAGCAGCCCCGGGCCGGGAGATGAGCAGTTCTTC. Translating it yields CASSPGPGDEQFF.

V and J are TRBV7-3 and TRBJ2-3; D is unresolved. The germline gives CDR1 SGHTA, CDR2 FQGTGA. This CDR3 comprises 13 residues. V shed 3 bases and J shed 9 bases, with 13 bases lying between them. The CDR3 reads CASSFGLPRTQYF. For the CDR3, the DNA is TGTGCCAGCAGCTTCGGGCTCCCGCGAACGCAGTATTTT.

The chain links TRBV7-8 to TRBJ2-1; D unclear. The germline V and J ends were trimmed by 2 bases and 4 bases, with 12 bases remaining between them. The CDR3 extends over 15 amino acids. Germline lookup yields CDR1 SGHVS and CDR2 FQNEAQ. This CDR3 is CASSLSAQYYNEQFF. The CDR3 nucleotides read TGTGCCAGCAGCTTATCGGCACAGTATTACAATGAGCAGTTCTTC.

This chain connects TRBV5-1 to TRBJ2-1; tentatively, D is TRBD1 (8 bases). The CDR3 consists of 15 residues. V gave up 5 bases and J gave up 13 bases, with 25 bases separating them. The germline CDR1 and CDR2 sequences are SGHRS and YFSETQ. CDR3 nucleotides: TGCGCCAGCAGTCCACAGGGGGGGTTTTCGGATACCCAGTTCTTC. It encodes CASSPQGGFSDTQFF.

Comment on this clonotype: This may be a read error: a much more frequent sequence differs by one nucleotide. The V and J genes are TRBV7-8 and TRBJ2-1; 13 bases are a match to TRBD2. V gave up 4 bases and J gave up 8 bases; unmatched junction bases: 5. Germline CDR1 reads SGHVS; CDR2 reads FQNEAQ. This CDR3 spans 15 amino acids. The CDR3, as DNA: TGTGCCAGCAGCTGGGGGACTAGCGGGATGTATGAGCAGTTCTTC. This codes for CASSWGTSGMYEQFF.

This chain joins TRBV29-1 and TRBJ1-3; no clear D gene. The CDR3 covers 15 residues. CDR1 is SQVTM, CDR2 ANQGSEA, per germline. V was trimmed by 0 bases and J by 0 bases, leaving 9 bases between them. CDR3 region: CSVEEDPHSGNTIYF. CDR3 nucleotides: TGCAGCGTTGAAGAGGACCCGCACTCTGGAAACACCATATATTTT.

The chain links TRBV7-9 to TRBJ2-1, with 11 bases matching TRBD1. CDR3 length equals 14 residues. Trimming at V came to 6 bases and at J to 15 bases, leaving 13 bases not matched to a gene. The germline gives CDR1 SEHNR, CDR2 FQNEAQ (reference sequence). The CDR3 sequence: CASSRTGGQESRFF. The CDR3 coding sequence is TGTGCCAGCAGTCGGACAGGGGGCCAGGAGTCCCGGTTCTTC.

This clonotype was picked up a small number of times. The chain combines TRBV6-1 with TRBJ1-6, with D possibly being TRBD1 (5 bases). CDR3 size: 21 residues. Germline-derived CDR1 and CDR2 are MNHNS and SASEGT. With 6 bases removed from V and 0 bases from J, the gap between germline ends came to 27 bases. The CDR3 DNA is TGTGCCAGCAGCAAAACTCCCAGGGTCGTGGAGGGAAGCTCCTATAATTCACCCCTCCACTTT. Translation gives CASSKTPRVVEGSSYNSPLHF.

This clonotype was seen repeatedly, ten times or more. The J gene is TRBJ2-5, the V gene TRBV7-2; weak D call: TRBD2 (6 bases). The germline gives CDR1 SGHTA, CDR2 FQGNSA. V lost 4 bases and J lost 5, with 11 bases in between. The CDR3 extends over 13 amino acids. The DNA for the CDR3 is TGTGCCAGCAGCTCCTCTGGGGGGGAGACCCAGTACTTC. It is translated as CASSSSGGETQYF.

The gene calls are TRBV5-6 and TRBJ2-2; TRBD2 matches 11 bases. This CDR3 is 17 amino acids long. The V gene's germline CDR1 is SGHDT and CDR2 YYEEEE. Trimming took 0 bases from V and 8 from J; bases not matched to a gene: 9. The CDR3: CASSLDGGLAGSGELFF. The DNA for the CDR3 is TGTGCCAGCAGCTTGGATGGCGGACTAGCGGGCTCTGGGGAGCTGTTTTTT.

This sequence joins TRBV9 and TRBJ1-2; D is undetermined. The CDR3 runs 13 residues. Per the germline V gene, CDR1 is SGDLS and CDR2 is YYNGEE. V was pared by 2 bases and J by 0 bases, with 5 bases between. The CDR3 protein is CASSVMANYGYTF. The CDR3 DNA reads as TGTGCCAGCAGCGTCATGGCTAACTATGGCTACACCTTC.

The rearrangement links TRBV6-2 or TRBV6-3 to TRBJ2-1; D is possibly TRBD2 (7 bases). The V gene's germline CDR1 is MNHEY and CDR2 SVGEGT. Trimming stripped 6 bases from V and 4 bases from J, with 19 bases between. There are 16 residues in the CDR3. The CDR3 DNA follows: TGTGCCAGCAGGCTCCCGAGGGGGGGGCATTACAATGAGCAGTTCTTC. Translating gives CASRLPRGGHYNEQFF.

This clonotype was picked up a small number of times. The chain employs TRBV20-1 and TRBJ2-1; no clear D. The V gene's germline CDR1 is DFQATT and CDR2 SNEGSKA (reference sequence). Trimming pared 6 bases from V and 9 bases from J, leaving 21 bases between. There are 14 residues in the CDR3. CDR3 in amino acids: CSAQQWAEAREQFF. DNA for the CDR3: TGCAGTGCCCAACAATGGGCGGAAGCGCGTGAGCAGTTCTTC.